The text below deals with one TCR beta chain. Antigen unknown. The table came from immunoSEQ multiplex PCR; TCRdb's copy has only in-frame clones and leaves some out. The sample contains more than 140,000 clones, roughly 93% of which appear only once. The CDR3 has 15 amino acids. Trimming pared 7 bases from V and 0 bases from J, leaving 14 bases between. The germline V gene encodes CDR1 MNHEY and CDR2 SVGAGI. The sample comes from a study of T cell responses to AZD1222 COVID-19 vaccine. Whole-study results and caveats: Donors were chiefly white British, with a greater number of females, and clonal diversity was perhaps underestimated.

The sequence came from an adult in good health. The genes are TRBV6-5 and TRBJ2-3; D uncertain. The starting material was peripheral blood, obtained on day 0 of MenACWY control vaccination. The CDR3 DNA sequence: TGTGCCAGCACCTTAGCAGCTACTAGCACAGATACGCAGTATTTT. Its translation is CASTLAATSTDTQYF.